Below, 30 T cell receptor beta chains from the same sample are listed, as sequenced in a study of PD-L1 blockade in urothelial cancer. The time point: pretreatment peripheral blood. Using immunoSEQ multiplex PCR, the repertoire was profiled, and TCRdb retains in-frame clones only, with some absent. The sample holds about 49,000 clones, 79% seen once. The starting material was PBMCs, obtained around atezolizumab (anti-PD-L1) treatment. These receptors all stem from a man aged 65 to 79 with urothelial cancer.

CDR3 coding DNA: TGCGCCAGCAGCCAAGATTGGTCGGGCTACGAGCAGTACTTC. Protein sequence: CASSQDWSGYEQYF. This chain connects TRBV4-1 to TRBJ2-7; D unclear. Trimming took off 0 bases at V and 3 bases at J, with 9 bases between the two ends. The length of the CDR3 is 14 residues. Per germline, CDR1 MGHRA and CDR2 YSYEKL.

The chain joins TRBV28 to TRBJ2-7; 11 nucleotides match TRBD2. J gave up 5 bases and V 7 bases, and 7 bases lay outside the gene matches. Germline V gene sequence: CDR1 MDHEN, CDR2 SYDVKM. The CDR3 is 14 residues long. This chain's CDR3 is CASNRLAGKNEQYF. DNA for the CDR3: TGTGCCAGCAACCGACTAGCGGGAAAAAACGAGCAGTACTTC.

This chain uses TRBV15 with TRBJ2-7, with TRBD2 identical over 14 bases. The CDR3 is 14 residues long. CDR1 and CDR2 (germline): LNHNV, YYDKDF (reference sequence). V was clipped by 5 bases and J by 5 bases; unmatched bases: 2. The CDR3 coding sequence is TGTGCCACCAGCCGGGGACTAGCGGGAGACGAGCAGTACTTC. Its translation: CATSRGLAGDEQYF.

The chain employs TRBV19 and TRBJ1-5; D may be TRBD1 (5 bases). CDR3 size: 13 residues. The germline gives CDR1 LNHDA, CDR2 SQIVND (reference sequence). V was clipped by 5 bases and J by 5 bases, with 10 bases between them. The CDR3 protein is CASSGRGHQPQHF. CDR3 coding DNA: TGTGCCAGTAGTGGTAGGGGCCATCAGCCCCAGCATTTT.

The CDR3 DNA is TGCGCCAGCAGCTTGAGGACTAGCGGTTACACCGGGGAGCTGTTTTTT. Protein product: CASSLRTSGYTGELFF. V usage is TRBV5-1 and J usage is TRBJ2-2; 10 bases fit TRBD2. Trimming cost V 1 base and J 3 bases; bases outside gene matches: 3. The CDR3 has 16 residues. The germline V gene has CDR1 SGHRS and CDR2 YFSETQ. The variable domain in full, completed from reference TRBV5-1 and TRBJ2-2, reads KAGVTQTPRYLIKTRGQQVTLSCSPISGHRSVSWYQQTPGQGLQFLFEYFSETQRNKGNFPGRFSGRQFSNSRSEMNVSTLELGDSALYLCASSLRTSGYTGELFFGEGSRLTVL.

This clone has more than one count but fewer than ten. The chain has TRBV28 and TRBJ2-4; a weak D match, TRBD2 (6 bases). The germline gives CDR1 MDHEN, CDR2 SYDVKM. The V gene lost 5 bases and the J gene lost 0 bases, with 20 bases spanning the gap. This CDR3 region has 18 residues. CDR3 DNA: TGTGCCAGCAGTCCCAAATCACTAGCCCTCCTAGCCAAAAACATTCAGTACTTC. Encoded protein: CASSPKSLALLAKNIQYF.

Here the CDR3 reads CASSPRGSRLWEQYF. DNA for the CDR3: TGTGCCAGCAGTCCTCGGGGTTCTCGGCTCTGGGAGCAGTACTTC. The rearrangement links TRBV28 to TRBJ2-7, with D possibly matching TRBD2 (5 bases). Germline assignment: CDR1 MDHEN and CDR2 SYDVKM. The CDR3 has 15 residues. V was clipped by 5 bases and J by 7 bases, with 21 bases between them. The full variable domain, with the rest looked up from reference TRBV28 and TRBJ2-7, is DVKVTQSSRYLVKRTGEKVFLECVQDMDHENMFWYRQDPGLGLRLIYFSYDVKMKEKGDIPEGYSVSREKKERFSLILESASTNQTSMYLCASSPRGSRLWEQYFGPGTRLTVT.

The J gene is TRBJ2-7, the V gene TRBV10-2; maybe TRBD2 (5 bases). The CDR3 has 16 amino acids. Per the germline V gene, CDR1 is WSHSY and CDR2 is SAAADI. Trimming stripped 8 bases from V and 0 bases from J, with 20 bases between. CDR3 nucleotides: TGCGCCAGCTCCCGCCCCGGGGAAGGGAGCTCCTACGAGCAGTACTTC. It encodes CASSRPGEGSSYEQYF.

The J gene is TRBJ1-5, the V gene TRBV5-8, with 10 bases matching TRBD1. Germline V gene sequence: CDR1 SGHTS, CDR2 YDEGEE. The CDR3 extends over 15 amino acids. Trimming cost V 5 bases and J 2 bases; bases outside gene matches: 4. CDR3 amino acids: CASRLTGGGNQPQHF. The CDR3 DNA follows: TGTGCCAGCAGACTGACAGGGGGCGGCAATCAGCCCCAGCATTTT.

V is TRBV2 and J is TRBJ2-7; TRBD1 aligns across 7 bases. CDR1 SNHLY and CDR2 FYNNEI come from the germline V gene. The CDR3 contains 14 residues. The ends lost 6 bases at V and 3 bases at J; junction bases unmatched: 8. CDR3 loop: CASRFRDRNYEQYF. The CDR3 DNA reads TGTGCCAGCAGATTTAGGGACAGAAACTACGAGCAGTACTTC.

The chain carries TRBV28 and TRBJ2-3; D remains ambiguous. Trimming shortened V by 3 bases and J by 5 bases, and 9 bases separated the two germline ends. Germline CDR1 is MDHEN and CDR2 is SYDVKM. CDR3 length equals 13 residues. The chain's CDR3 is CASSLVFRDTQYF. The CDR3, as DNA: TGTGCCAGCAGTTTGGTATTCAGAGATACGCAGTATTTT.

In its sample, this clone was seen a few times. The rearrangement links TRBV9 to TRBJ2-3; tentative D call: TRBD2 (5 bases). Trimming removed 0 bases from V and 2 bases from J, with 10 bases in between. This CDR3 is 15 amino acids long. CDR1 SGDLS and CDR2 YYNGEE come from the germline V gene. CDR3 region: CASSVELVYTDTQYF. DNA for the CDR3: TGTGCCAGCAGCGTAGAACTAGTTTACACAGATACGCAGTATTTT.

The genes are TRBV7-9 and TRBJ2-3; 7 bases agree with TRBD2. V was pared by 6 bases and J by 2 bases, with 8 bases of the junction left unmatched. The CDR3 sequence is 15 residues long. Germline values: CDR1 SEHNR, CDR2 FQNEAQ (reference sequence). CDR3 sequence reads: CASSREAGYTDTQYF. CDR3 in DNA: TGTGCCAGCAGTCGGGAGGCCGGCTACACAGATACGCAGTATTTT.

The V call is TRBV6-5, the J call TRBJ1-4, with TRBD1 matching over 7 bases. The CDR3 totals 14 residues. V lost 5 bases and J lost 8; bases outside the gene matches: 8. The germline gives CDR1 MNHEY, CDR2 SVGAGI. DNA for the CDR3: TGTGCCAGCAGTGAGGAGGGGGACAGAGAAAAACTGTTTTTT. This codes for CASSEEGDREKLFF.

The rearrangement links TRBV2 to TRBJ2-6; D remains ambiguous. The germline CDR1 and CDR2 sequences are SNHLY and FYNNEI. The CDR3 sequence is 15 residues long. Trimming took 5 bases from V and 4 from J, leaving 12 bases between them. This CDR3 reads CASSPGYTGANVLTF. The CDR3 nucleotides read TGTGCCAGCAGTCCCGGGTACACCGGGGCCAACGTCCTGACTTTC.

The chain links TRBV4-1 to TRBJ2-7, with 9 bases matching TRBD2. V trimming: 4 bases; J trimming: 5 bases; junction bases outside the gene matches: 9. This CDR3 has 15 residues. Germline loops: CDR1 MGHRA, CDR2 YSYEKL. The CDR3 spells CASSLSNSGRDEQYF. The CDR3 coding sequence is TGCGCCAGCAGCCTGTCCAATAGCGGGAGAGACGAGCAGTACTTC.

The gene calls are TRBV5-1 and TRBJ2-7; 7 positions match TRBD2. Unmatched junction bases numbered 7, after V lost 0 bases and J lost 7 bases. Germline V gives CDR1 SGHRS, CDR2 YFSETQ. The CDR3 has 14 amino acids. Written as DNA, the CDR3 is TGCGCCAGCAGCTTGGACAGCGGGATAAATGAGCAGTACTTC. This gives the protein CASSLDSGINEQYF.

J is TRBJ1-1 and V is TRBV10-2; D may be TRBD1 (5 bases). Germline assignment: CDR1 WSHSY and CDR2 SAAADI. The CDR3 has 14 amino acids. The V gene lost 4 bases and the J gene lost 1 base, with 10 bases spanning the gap. Written as DNA, the CDR3 is TGCGCCAGCAGTGTGGTCGGGGGGAACACTGAAGCTTTCTTT. Its translation is CASSVVGGNTEAFF.

The genes are TRBV9 and TRBJ1-2; possibly TRBD1 for D (5 bases). Trimming cost V 3 bases and J 3 bases, with 18 bases left between them. Germline V CDR1 and CDR2: SGDLS, YYNGEE. This CDR3 comprises 16 residues. The CDR3 DNA reads as TGTGCCAGCAGCGGGGGCCAGTGGGCGGTTGACTATGGCTACACCTTC. Amino acids: CASSGGQWAVDYGYTF.

The rearrangement uses TRBV5-1 and TRBJ2-1; 10 bases match TRBD2. Germline CDR1 SGHRS, CDR2 YFSETQ. CDR3 size: 17 residues. V gave up 3 bases and J gave up 0 bases; unmatched junction bases: 6. CDR3 in amino acids: CASSSSGSSTSYNEQFF. CDR3 nucleotide sequence: TGCGCCAGCAGCTCTAGCGGGAGTAGTACCTCCTACAATGAGCAGTTCTTC.

This clone turned up a few times. This chain links TRBV7-3 with TRBJ1-1; D unclear. Germline V gives CDR1 SGHTA, CDR2 FQGTGA. This CDR3 spans 13 amino acids. V gave up 6 bases and J gave up 2 bases, with 10 bases separating them. The CDR3 is CASRNEANTEAFF. CDR3 coding DNA: TGTGCCAGCAGGAATGAGGCTAACACTGAAGCTTTCTTT.

The V and J genes are TRBV9 and TRBJ2-7; D remains unclear. Looked up from germline, CDR1 is SGDLS and CDR2 is YYNGEE. The V end was cut by 2 bases, the J end by 5 bases, with 14 bases between. The CDR3 covers 14 residues. The DNA of the CDR3 is TGTGCCAGCAGCGTCGGTCTGGGTAGCAACGAGCAGTACTTC. Amino acids: CASSVGLGSNEQYF.

The genes are TRBV29-1 and TRBJ2-1; 9 bases agree with TRBD1. In germline, CDR1 is SQVTM, CDR2 ANQGSEA. The length of the CDR3 is 15 residues. Unmatched junction bases numbered 12, after V lost 6 bases and J lost 6 bases. In DNA form, the CDR3 reads TGCAGCGTCCAAAAGCCGGGACAGGGTCCCAATGAGCAGTTCTTC. The encoded protein is CSVQKPGQGPNEQFF.

The chain employs TRBV7-9 and TRBJ1-2; TRBD1 is a possible D gene (6 bases). Germline lookup yields CDR1 SEHNR and CDR2 FQNEAQ (reference sequence). V was cut by 2 bases and J by 8 bases, with 15 bases left in between. The CDR3 sequence is 14 residues long. In DNA form, the CDR3 reads TGTGCCAGCAGCTTACAGGGGATAGGGGAAGGCTACACCTTC. Translating gives CASSLQGIGEGYTF.

Worth noting for this clone: The identical CDR3 is also encoded by other nucleotide sequences in the sample. The genes are TRBV19 and TRBJ1-5; 7 bases agree with TRBD1. Germline CDR1 is LNHDA and CDR2 is SQIVND (reference sequence). The trim removed 4 bases at V and 2 bases at J, leaving 2 bases unmatched. This CDR3 has 14 amino acids. CDR3 sequence: CASSNTGGNQPQHF. CDR3 nucleotide sequence: TGTGCCAGTAGTAATACAGGGGGCAATCAGCCCCAGCATTTT.

By share, this clone ranks as medium-sized. The rearrangement joins TRBV7-9 to TRBJ2-7; possible D gene TRBD2, 6 bases. Between the trimmed V and J ends, which lost 0 bases and 2 bases, there was a span of 14 bases. Looked up from germline, CDR1 is SEHNR and CDR2 is FQNEAQ (reference sequence). The CDR3 sequence is 16 residues long. CDR3 amino acids: CASSLAKAGRPYEQYF. The DNA for the CDR3 is TGTGCCAGCAGCTTAGCGAAGGCGGGAAGGCCCTACGAGCAGTACTTC.

This clone has a handful of counts. This sequence joins TRBV5-1 and TRBJ1-2; D remains unclear. This CDR3 spans 14 amino acids. The germline V gene encodes CDR1 SGHRS and CDR2 YFSETQ. V lost 0 bases and J lost 7, with 13 bases in between. CDR3 region: CASSLDPSSSGYTF. The CDR3 coding sequence is TGCGCCAGCAGCTTGGATCCTTCTAGCTCTGGCTACACCTTC.

The chain joins TRBV2 to TRBJ2-3; D unclear. Germline V CDR1 and CDR2: SNHLY, FYNNEI. Trimming left V 2 bases short and J 3 bases short, with 12 bases between. This CDR3 is built from 15 residues. The CDR3 region has the DNA TGTGCCAGCAGTGAATGGTTGCGAGTGACAGATACGCAGTATTTT. Its translation is CASSEWLRVTDTQYF.

Here the CDR3 DNA reads TGCGCCAGCAGCCGTAACAGTGGTGGGAATTCACCCCTCCACTTT. It specifies CASSRNSGGNSPLHF. J is TRBJ1-6 and V is TRBV5-1; D is unclear. The CDR3 covers 15 residues. Deletions cut 4 bases from V and 7 bases from J, with 15 bases between. Germline lookup yields CDR1 SGHRS and CDR2 YFSETQ.

The rearrangement joins TRBV21-1 to TRBJ1-1; no check of the table's D call, TRBD1, against the DNA was made. TRBV21-1 is a recognized pseudogene. The length of the CDR3 is 19 residues. For the CDR3, the DNA is TGTGCCAGCAGCAAAGAAAAGGACAGGGGGCGAGGGGTGAACACTGAAGCTTTCTTT. Its translation is CASSKEKDRGRGVNTEAFF.